This TCR beta chain emerged from a study of regulatory T cells in long-lasting Graves disease. Notes on the study in general: Persistent disease samples used TRBV28, TRBJ1-2 and TRBJ2-5 preferentially.

About this clonotype itself: The antigen is unknown.

Sample time point: newly diagnosed GD, antithyroid drugs for less than 3 months. Extracted RNA from PBMCs served as the source of the TCR library. TCR beta libraries were built with iRepertoire HTBI primers and Arm-PCR of CDR3 regions. One entry per CDR3 protein, called by TCRdb with MiXCR from the multiplex PCR reads. Of under 800,000 distinct CDR3 sequences in the sample, 15% to 20% were seen once. The CDR3 spans 13 residues. V gave up 8 bases and J gave up 5 bases, with 15 bases separating them. The V gene's germline CDR1 is SGHVS and CDR2 FNYEAQ. This same sample was also part of a study on T cells in Graves' hyperthyroidism and ophthalmopathy.

The source was peripheral blood mononuclear cells (PBMCs), collected at new diagnosis, from a patient treated with antithyroid drugs. V is TRBV7-6 and J is TRBJ1-1, with a tentative D call TRBD1 (5 bases). The source is a woman aged 25 to 39 with Graves disease. In DNA form, the CDR3 reads TGTGCCAGCGGACCCGGGGGGTTAACTGAAGCTTTCTTT. Encoded protein: CASGPGGLTEAFF.